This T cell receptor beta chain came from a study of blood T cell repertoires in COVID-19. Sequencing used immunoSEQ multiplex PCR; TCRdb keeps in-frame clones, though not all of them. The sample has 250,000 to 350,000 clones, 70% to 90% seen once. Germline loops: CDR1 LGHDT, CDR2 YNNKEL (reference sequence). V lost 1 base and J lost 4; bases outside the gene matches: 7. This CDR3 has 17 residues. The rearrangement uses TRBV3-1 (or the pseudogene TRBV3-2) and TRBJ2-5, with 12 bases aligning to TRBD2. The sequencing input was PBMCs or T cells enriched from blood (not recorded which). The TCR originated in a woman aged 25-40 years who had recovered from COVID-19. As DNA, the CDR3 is TGTGCCAGCAGCCAAGGTCCTAGCGGGGGGGCCACAGAGACCCAGTACTTC. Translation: CASSQGPSGGATETQYF.